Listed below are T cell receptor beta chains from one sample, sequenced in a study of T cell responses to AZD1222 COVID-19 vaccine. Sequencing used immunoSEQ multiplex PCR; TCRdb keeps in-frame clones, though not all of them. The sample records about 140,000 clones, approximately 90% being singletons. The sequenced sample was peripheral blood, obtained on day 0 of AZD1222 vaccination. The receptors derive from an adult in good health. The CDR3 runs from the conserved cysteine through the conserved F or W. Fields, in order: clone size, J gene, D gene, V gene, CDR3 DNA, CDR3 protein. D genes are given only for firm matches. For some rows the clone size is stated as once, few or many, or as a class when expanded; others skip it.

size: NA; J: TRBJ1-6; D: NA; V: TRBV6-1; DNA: TGTGCCAGCAGTGACGCTTACAGGGCGAATAGCGCCTATAATTCACCCCTCCACTTT; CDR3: CASSDAYRANSAYNSPLHF
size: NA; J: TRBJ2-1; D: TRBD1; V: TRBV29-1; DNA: TGCAGCGTTGCGGGACAGGGAGGGAGTGAGCAGTTCTTC; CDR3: CSVAGQGGSEQFF
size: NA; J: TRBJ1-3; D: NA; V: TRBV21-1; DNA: TGTGCCAGCAGCGGCAGTGGATTCTCTGGAAACACCATATATTTT; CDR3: CASSGSGFSGNTIYF
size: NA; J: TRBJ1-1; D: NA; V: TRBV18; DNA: TGTGCCAGCTCACCACCGCGGGGGGCAGCTTTCTTT; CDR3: CASSPPRGAAFF
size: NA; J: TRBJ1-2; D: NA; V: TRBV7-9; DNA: TGTGCCAGCAGCCCCCTACAGGGAGACACGCGGAACTATGGCTACACCTTC; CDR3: CASSPLQGDTRNYGYTF
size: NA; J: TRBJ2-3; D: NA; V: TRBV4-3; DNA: TGCGCCAGCAGCCAAGATCGCATCCCTTCCTTCGGCACAGATACGCAGTATTTT; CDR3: CASSQDRIPSFGTDTQYF
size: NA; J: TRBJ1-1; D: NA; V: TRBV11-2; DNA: TGTGCCAGCAGCCCCCTATACTACACTGAAGCTTTCTTT; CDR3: CASSPLYYTEAFF
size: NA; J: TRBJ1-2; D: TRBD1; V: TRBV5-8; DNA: TGTGCCAGCAGCTTTCCGGGACAGGGGGCTATTGGCTACACCTTC; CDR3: CASSFPGQGAIGYTF
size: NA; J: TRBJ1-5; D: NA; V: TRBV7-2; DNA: TGTGCCAGCGGGACGTATAGCAATCAGCCCCAGCATTTT; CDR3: CASGTYSNQPQHF
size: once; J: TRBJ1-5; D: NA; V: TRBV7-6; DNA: TGTGCCAGCAGCTTATGGGAGGACGGGTATAGCAATCAGCCCCAGCATTTT; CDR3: CASSLWEDGYSNQPQHF
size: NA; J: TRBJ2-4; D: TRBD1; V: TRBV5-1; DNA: TGCGCCAGCAGCTCGACCCGGGACAGAGGCAAAAACATTCAGTACTTC; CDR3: CASSSTRDRGKNIQYF
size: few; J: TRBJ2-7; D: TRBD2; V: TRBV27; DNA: TGTGCCAGCAGTTCCAGACTAGCCGCCCCCTCCTACGAGCAGTACTTC; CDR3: CASSSRLAAPSYEQYF
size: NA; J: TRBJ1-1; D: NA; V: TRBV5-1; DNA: TGCGCCAGCAGAAACAAGACGGGAAGATTGAACACTGAAGCTTTCTTT; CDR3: CASRNKTGRLNTEAFF
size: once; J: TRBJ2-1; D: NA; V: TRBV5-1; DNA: TGCGCCAGCAGCTTGAGTTGGCCTGAGCAGTTCTTC; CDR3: CASSLSWPEQFF
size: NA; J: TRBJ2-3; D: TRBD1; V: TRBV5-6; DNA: TGTGCCAGCAAGCTAAAGACAGGGCTGTTCACAGATACGCAGTATTTT; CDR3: CASKLKTGLFTDTQYF
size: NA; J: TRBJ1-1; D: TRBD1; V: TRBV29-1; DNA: TGCAGCGTGAATATCAGGGGGAGCGGGAACACTGAAGCTTTCTTT; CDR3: CSVNIRGSGNTEAFF
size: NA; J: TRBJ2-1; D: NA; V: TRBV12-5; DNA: TGTGCTAGTGGTTTGATGGGGGGCTACAATGAGCAGTTCTTC; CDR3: CASGLMGGYNEQFF
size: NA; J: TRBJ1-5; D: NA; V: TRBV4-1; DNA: TGCGCCAGCAGCCAAGAAGAGGCCCCCAATCAGCCCCAGCATTTT; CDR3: CASSQEEAPNQPQHF
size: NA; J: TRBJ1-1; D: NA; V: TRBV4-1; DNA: TGCGCCAGCAGCCAAGTCCTTAACACTGAAGCTTTCTTT; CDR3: CASSQVLNTEAFF
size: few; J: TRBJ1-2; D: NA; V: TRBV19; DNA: TGTGCCAGTAGGGGCAGGGGCCTCCACAACTATGGCTACACCTTC; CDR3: CASRGRGLHNYGYTF
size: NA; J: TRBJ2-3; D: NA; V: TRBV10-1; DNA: TGCGCCAGCAGTGAGTCGTGGGAGCCCCGCACAGATACGCAGTATTTT; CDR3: CASSESWEPRTDTQYF
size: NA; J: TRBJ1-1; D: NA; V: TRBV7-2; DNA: TGTGCCAGCAGCTTAGTGAGTGAAGCTTTCTTT; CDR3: CASSLVSEAFF
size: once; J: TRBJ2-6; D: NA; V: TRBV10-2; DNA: TGCGCCAGCAAGAACGGGGGGGCCAACGTCCTGACTTTC; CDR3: CASKNGGANVLTF
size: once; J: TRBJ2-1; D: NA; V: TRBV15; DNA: TGTGCCACCAGCAGGGGTGCGTTGCATTCAATCTCTAATGAGCAGTTCTTC; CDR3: CATSRGALHSISNEQFF
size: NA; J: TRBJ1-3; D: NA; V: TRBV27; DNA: TGTGCCAGCAGTCCAGGGGCTCTCTCTGGAAACACCATATATTTT; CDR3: CASSPGALSGNTIYF
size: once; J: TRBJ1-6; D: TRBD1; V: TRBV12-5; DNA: TGTGCTAGGAAATTGACAGGGGGCCAGTATAATTCACCCCTCCACTTT; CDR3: CARKLTGGQYNSPLHF
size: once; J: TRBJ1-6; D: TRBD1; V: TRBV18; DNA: TGTGCCAGCTCACCAGGGACAGGTAATTCACCCCTCCACTTT; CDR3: CASSPGTGNSPLHF
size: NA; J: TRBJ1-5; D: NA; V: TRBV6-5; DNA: TGTGCCAGCAGAGACCAGGGAGGTGGGCAGCCCCAGCATTTT; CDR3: CASRDQGGGQPQHF
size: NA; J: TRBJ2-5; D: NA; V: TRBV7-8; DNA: TGTGCCAGCAGCCTCCTTCAAGAGACCCAGTACTTC; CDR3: CASSLLQETQYF
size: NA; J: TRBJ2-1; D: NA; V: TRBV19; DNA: TGTGCCAGTACCCCAGGACTTGGGTTAGGTGAGCAGTTCTTC; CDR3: CASTPGLGLGEQFF
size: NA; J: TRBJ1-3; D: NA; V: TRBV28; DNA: TGTGCCAGCAGTTTCCCGGGGAATCGGGCAGGAAACACCATATATTTT; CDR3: CASSFPGNRAGNTIYF
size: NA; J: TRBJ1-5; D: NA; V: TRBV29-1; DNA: TGCAGCGTTACTACATTCGGGAATCAGCCCCAGCATTTT; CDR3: CSVTTFGNQPQHF
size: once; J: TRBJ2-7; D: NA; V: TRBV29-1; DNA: TGCAGCCCACCCCGGGCTGGAGGTACCGAGCAGTACTTC; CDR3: CSPPRAGGTEQYF
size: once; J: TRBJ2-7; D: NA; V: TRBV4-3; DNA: TGCGCCAGCAGCCAGTTGATAGGGAGCCACGAGCAGTACTTC; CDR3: CASSQLIGSHEQYF
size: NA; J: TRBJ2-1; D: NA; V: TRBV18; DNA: TGTGCCAGCTCACCTAGGCAGATAAGGGCCAATGAGCAGTTCTTC; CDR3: CASSPRQIRANEQFF
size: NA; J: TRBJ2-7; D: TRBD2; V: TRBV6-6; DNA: TGTGCCAGCAGGACGATAACTAGCGACTCCTACGAGCAGTACTTC; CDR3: CASRTITSDSYEQYF
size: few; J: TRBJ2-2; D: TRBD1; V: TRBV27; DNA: TGTGCCAGCAGCCCATCCGGGACAGCGAACACCGGGGAGCTGTTTTTT; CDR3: CASSPSGTANTGELFF
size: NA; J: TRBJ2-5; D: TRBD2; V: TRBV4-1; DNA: TGCGCCAGCAGCCAGGCCCTTCGGGGGGAGGGGGAGACCCAGTACTTC; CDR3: CASSQALRGEGETQYF
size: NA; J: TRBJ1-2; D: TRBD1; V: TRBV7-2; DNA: TGTGCCAGCAGCTATCGGGACAGACCAAACTATGGCTACACCTTC; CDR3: CASSYRDRPNYGYTF
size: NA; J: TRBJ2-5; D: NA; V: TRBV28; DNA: TGTGCCAGCAGTCCCAACGGCCTGTCCCAAGAGACCCAGTACTTC; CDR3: CASSPNGLSQETQYF
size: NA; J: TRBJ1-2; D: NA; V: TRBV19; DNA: TGTGCCAGTAGTACCATGAGAGCTAACTATGGCTACACCTTC; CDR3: CASSTMRANYGYTF
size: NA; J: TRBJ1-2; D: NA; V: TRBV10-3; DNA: TGTGCCATCAGTGACCGCAACTATGGCTACACCTTC; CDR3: CAISDRNYGYTF
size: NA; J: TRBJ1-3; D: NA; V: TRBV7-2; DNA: TGTGCCAGCAGCTTAAACGGAAACACCATATATTTT; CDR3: CASSLNGNTIYF
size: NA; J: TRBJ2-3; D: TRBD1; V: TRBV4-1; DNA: TGCGCCACCGCTACCTTGACAGGGGGTCCCACAGATACGCAGTATTTT; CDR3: CATATLTGGPTDTQYF
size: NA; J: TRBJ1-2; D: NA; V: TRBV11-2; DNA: TGTGCCAGCAGCTTAGACCCTGTTCGCGGGGGGTCTAACTATGGCTACACCTTC; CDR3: CASSLDPVRGGSNYGYTF